The T cell receptor (beta chain) under discussion was sequenced for a study of blood T cell repertoires in COVID-19. The protocol was immunoSEQ multiplex PCR, while the TCRdb copy is restricted to in-frame clones and leaves out a portion. This repertoire shows approximately 200,000 clones, less than 85% found once; its top ten account for about 3.5%. This receptor was taken from a woman in her thirties who had recovered from COVID-19. The sample was PBMCs or T cells enriched from blood (not recorded which).

CDR3 nucleotides: TGTGCCAGCAGTCCAGTTGACAGTATAAGTTCACCCCTCCACTTT. It codes for CASSPVDSISSPLHF. This sequence joins TRBV28 and TRBJ1-6; TRBD1 might be the D (5 bases). The germline CDR1 and CDR2 sequences are MDHEN and SYDVKM. The ends were cut back, 5 bases at V and 9 bases at J, with 17 bases in the middle. CDR3 size: 15 residues.